This paragraph covers one TCR beta chain sequence. What it binds is unknown. This sample was taken from a study of Ad26.COV2.S vaccination and SARS-CoV-2 variants. In the study overall: Administration of Ad26.COV2.S was intramuscular, either once or twice 56 days apart. Study results and caveats: Similar non-spike TCR breadth was seen in vaccine and placebo recipients. Higher spike-specific TCR breadth was found in vaccine recipients than in placebo recipients.

The treatment was: around 19 received Ad26.COV2.S at low or high dose, single or two shots; several received placebo; per-sample allocation not given. Sampling was done on day 63 after the first vaccine or placebo injection. The data were produced by immunoSEQ multiplex PCR, yet TCRdb's version contains in-frame clones alone and is incomplete. In the table there are approximately 300,000 clones, 86% of which are singletons. The CDR3 length is 13 residues. Germline V CDR1 and CDR2: SGHRS, YFSETQ. The J segment lost 4 bases and the V segment lost 6 bases, leaving 3 bases of the junction unmatched. This material consisted of peripheral blood, taken in a trial of Ad26.COV2.S vaccine versus placebo. The receptor comes from a person aged 18-60 years who received the Ad26.COV2.S COVID-19 vaccine or a placebo. The chain carries TRBV5-1 and TRBJ2-5; 10 nucleotides line up with TRBD1. The DNA of the CDR3 is TGCGCCAGCACGACAGGGGGCGGAGAGACCCAGTACTTC. Translated, it gives CASTTGGGETQYF.